This T cell receptor (beta chain) was sequenced for a study of blood T cell repertoires in COVID-19. The CDR3 loop spans 15 amino acids. Trimming removed 5 bases from V and 0 bases from J; junction bases left unmatched: 2. Germline assignment: CDR1 SGHDN and CDR2 FVKESK. Original data processing: How many nucleated cells were present was estimated from reference gene primer amplification. Measured with immunoSEQ multiplex PCR; TCRdb has only the in-frame clones, and not every one. V and J calls and clone size are as listed in that table; D and trimming were resolved from the DNA. This table holds 45,000 to 60,000 clones, about 81% found once.

This TCR came from a man aged 50 to 60 with acute or convalescent COVID-19. The specimen was peripheral blood. The V and J genes are TRBV14 and TRBJ1-1; TRBD1 matches 11 bases. The CDR3 DNA reads as TGTGCCAGCAGCTGGACAGGGGGCATGAACACTGAAGCTTTCTTT. This gives the protein CASSWTGGMNTEAFF.